This T cell receptor beta chain is from a study of beta chain features in type 1 diabetes. Every isolated RNA sample was fully reverse transcribed, so sequencing captured expressed TCRB transcripts. TCRdb's table, derived via immunoSEQ multiplex PCR, lists solely in-frame clones and lacks some. Of 430,000 or so clones listed, approximately 10% are singletons. The V gene's germline CDR1 is GTSNPN and CDR2 SVGIG (reference sequence). CDR3 length: 15 amino acids. Losses at the gene ends were 2 bases for V and 4 bases for J; bases not matched to a gene: 5. The source is a woman under 30 in good health. Sequencing was done on a sample of naive CD4+ T cells from blood. The rearrangement uses TRBV30 and TRBJ2-2; 9 bases agree with TRBD2. The CDR3 region has the DNA TGTGCCTGGAGTTATGCGGGAGGGCCCACCGGGGAGCTGTTTTTT. Protein: CAWSYAGGPTGELFF.